The clone carrying this T cell receptor beta chain was observed a single time. In the original analysis: Amplified reference gene primers provided the basis for estimating nucleated cell counts. Data came from immunoSEQ multiplex PCR; TCRdb stores just in-frame clones and leaves some out. V and J calls and clone size are those listed in that table; D and trimming were worked out from the DNA. This table holds 65,000 to 90,000 clones, around 88% found once. This sample stems from a study of blood T cell repertoires in COVID-19. Study-level background: The study drew acute and convalescent COVID-19 samples from the United States, Italy and Spain. Nucleic acid was either cDNA or gDNA, and it came from T cells, B-cell-depleted T cells, or PBMCs.

Unmatched junction bases numbered 11, after V lost 0 bases and J lost 1 base. Per germline, CDR1 SGHTS and CDR2 YDEGEE. This CDR3 is 19 amino acids long. Material for sequencing was peripheral blood. The source is a man aged 50 to 59 with active COVID-19. The chain links TRBV5-8 to TRBJ2-1, with 9 positions matching TRBD2. In nucleotides, the CDR3 is TGTGCCAGCAGCTTGGCCTTCGGCGGGAGGGCCCTATCCTACAATGAGCAGTTCTTC. Translation: CASSLAFGGRALSYNEQFF. Full variable domain (missing parts from reference TRBV5-8 and TRBJ2-1): EAGVTQSPTHLIKTRGQQATLRCSPISGHTSVYWYQQALGLGLQFLLWYDEGEERNRGNFPPRFSGRQFPNYSSELNVNALELEDSALYLCASSLAFGGRALSYNEQFFGPGTRLTVL.